This passage covers 23 T cell receptor beta chains from one sample sequenced in a study of blood T cell repertoires in COVID-19. Libraries were prepared by immunoSEQ multiplex PCR; TCRdb keeps only in-frame clonotypes and omits some of them. The sample carries over 150,000 clones, roughly 86% recorded once. The sample comprised peripheral blood. These receptor sequences come from a man between 50 and 59 years old with active or convalescent COVID-19.

The chain links TRBV25-1 to TRBJ2-2; a weak D match, TRBD2 (6 bases). The CDR3 extends over 16 amino acids. The V gene's germline CDR1 is MGHDK and CDR2 SYGVNS. Trimming shortened V by 7 bases and J by 0 bases, and 15 bases separated the two germline ends. The CDR3 DNA is TGTGCCAGCACCAACCGGGGGAGCGCGAACACCGGGGAGCTGTTTTTT. Residues: CASTNRGSANTGELFF.

The CDR3 coding sequence is TGTGCCAGCAGTCCGCGGGAGAACACTGAAGCTTTCTTT. It specifies CASSPRENTEAFF. This chain uses TRBV6-4 with TRBJ1-1; D remains ambiguous. Germline CDR1 MRHNA, CDR2 SNTAGT. V was pared by 5 bases and J by 1 base, with 8 bases between. The CDR3 length is 13 residues.

The chain combines TRBV6-5 with TRBJ2-5, with D unresolved. Germline V lookup: CDR1 MNHEY, CDR2 SVGAGI. CDR3 length: 13 amino acids. V was cut by 5 bases and J by 4 bases, with 11 bases left in between. The CDR3: CASSHARGETQYF. The CDR3, as DNA: TGTGCCAGCAGTCACGCCCGCGGAGAGACCCAGTACTTC.

This clone was found a few times. V usage is TRBV5-5 and J usage is TRBJ2-2; 7 bases are shared with TRBD1. The germline CDR1 and CDR2 sequences are SGHKS and YYEKEE (reference sequence). There are 15 residues in the CDR3. J lost 7 bases, V lost 0 bases, and 6 bases had no gene match. CDR3 sequence: CASSLGQGVGGELFF. The DNA of the CDR3 is TGTGCCAGCAGCTTGGGCCAGGGGGTTGGCGGGGAGCTGTTTTTT.

This sequence joins TRBV6-5 and TRBJ2-7, with D perhaps TRBD1 (5 bases). The CDR3 length is 11 residues. V was shortened by 8 bases and J by 5 bases, with 10 bases between the two germline ends. Germline CDR1 reads MNHEY; CDR2 reads SVGAGI. The CDR3, as DNA: TGTGCCAGCCAGGGCCCCCACGAGCAGTACTTC. Its protein is CASQGPHEQYF.

The gene calls are TRBV13 and TRBJ1-3, with D possibly being TRBD1 (6 bases). The germline V and J ends were trimmed by 0 bases and 0 bases, with 9 bases remaining between them. Germline V CDR1 and CDR2: PRHDT, FYEKMQ (reference sequence). The CDR3 loop spans 16 amino acids. CDR3 sequence (DNA): TGTGCCAGCAGCTTAGGGACAGGCAGCTCTGGAAACACCATATATTTT. This codes for CASSLGTGSSGNTIYF. The whole variable domain, remainder taken from reference TRBV13 and TRBJ1-3, is AAGVIQSPRHLIKEKRETATLKCYPIPRHDTVYWYQQGPGQDPQFLISFYEKMQSDKGSIPDRFSAQQFSDYHSELNMSSLELGDSALYFCASSLGTGSSGNTIYFGEGSWLTVV.

The V call is TRBV18, the J call TRBJ2-2; 8 nucleotides agree with TRBD2. CDR3 size: 16 residues. Germline assignment: CDR1 KGHSH and CDR2 LQKENI. Germline trimming cut 0 bases from V and 5 bases from J; bases unmatched to any gene: 5. The CDR3, as DNA: TGTGCCAGCTCACCACCGACCGGGAGGGAAACCGGGGAGCTGTTTTTT. Translation: CASSPPTGRETGELFF.

The chain is built from TRBV10-3 and TRBJ2-2; 9 bases fit TRBD1. The CDR3 is 15 residues long. J lost 4 bases, V lost 11 bases, and 11 bases had no gene match. Germline lookup yields CDR1 ENHRY and CDR2 SYGVKD. The CDR3 DNA follows: TGTGCCGTTGAAGAGCGGGGACAGGGCACCGGGGAGCTGTTTTTT. Encoded protein: CAVEERGQGTGELFF.

V usage is TRBV12-3 or TRBV12-4 and J usage is TRBJ1-5; D gene uncertain. The CDR3 extends over 13 amino acids. V dropped 2 bases and J dropped 5 bases, with 7 bases sitting between them. CDR3 sequence: CASSLHGDQPQHF. In DNA form, the CDR3 reads TGTGCCAGCAGTTTACACGGTGATCAGCCCCAGCATTTT.

V is TRBV6-2 or TRBV6-3 and J is TRBJ2-5; the D gene is possibly TRBD2 (6 bases). The CDR3 is 18 amino acids. Germline loops: CDR1 MNHEY, CDR2 SVGEGT. The V end was cut by 0 bases, the J end by 5 bases, with 22 bases between. The CDR3 nucleotides are TGTGCCAGCAGTTACTCGATGGGCGGGATCCTGCCATGGGAGACCCAGTACTTC. Translated: CASSYSMGGILPWETQYF.

This chain connects TRBV18 to TRBJ2-6; a weak D match, TRBD1 (5 bases). This CDR3 contains 17 residues. The germline V gene has CDR1 KGHSH and CDR2 LQKENI. V was clipped by 2 bases and J by 0 bases, with 11 bases between them. CDR3 nucleotide sequence: TGTGCCAGCTCACCATCGCAGGGAAACTCTGGGGCCAACGTCCTGACTTTC. Protein sequence: CASSPSQGNSGANVLTF.

The genes are TRBV21-1 and TRBJ2-7; the DNA was not compared with TRBD2, the D call given in the table. TRBV21-1 is assigned pseudogene status. The CDR3 sequence is 19 residues long. In DNA form, the CDR3 reads TGTGCCAGCAGCAGAGCATACGGGAAGCGGGGAACCCTGGCCCACGAGCAGTACTTC. Translation gives CASSRAYGKRGTLAHEQYF.

At least ten counts were recorded for this clone. The chain couples TRBV25-1 to TRBJ2-2; 9 nucleotides line up with TRBD2. The CDR3 is made up of 15 amino acids. The junction had 8 bases not matched to a gene; V was cut back by 7 bases and J by 5 bases. Germline values: CDR1 MGHDK, CDR2 SYGVNS. As DNA, the CDR3 is TGTGCCAGCATGAAGCTAGCGGGATCGACCGGGGAGCTGTTTTTT. Translating it yields CASMKLAGSTGELFF. Complete variable domain (other parts from reference TRBV25-1 and TRBJ2-2): EADIYQTPRYLVIGTGKKITLECSQTMGHDKMYWYQQDPGMELHLIHYSYGVNSTEKGDLSSESTVSRIRTEHFPLTLESARPSHTSQYLCASMKLAGSTGELFFGEGSRLTVL.

The CDR3 is CASSLGLAGGPNGDTQYF. The CDR3 nucleotides read TGTGCCAGCAGCTTAGGACTAGCGGGAGGGCCTAATGGAGATACGCAGTATTTT. The chain recombines TRBV7-2 with TRBJ2-3; TRBD2 matches 14 bases. The CDR3 has 18 amino acids. V dropped 1 base and J dropped 5; count of bases not matched to a gene: 8. Germline lookup yields CDR1 SGHTA and CDR2 FQGNSA.

A single count supports this clone. The rearrangement joins TRBV5-3 to TRBJ2-1; possible D gene TRBD1, 5 bases. TRBV5-3 has ORF status, its function being uncertain. This CDR3 comprises 17 residues. The V end was cut by 0 bases, the J end by 3 bases, with 16 bases between. The CDR3 loop reads CARSLAGLQVNYNEQFF. For the CDR3, the DNA is TGTGCCAGAAGCTTGGCCGGCCTACAGGTAAACTACAATGAGCAGTTCTTC.

The gene calls are TRBV12-3 or TRBV12-4 and TRBJ2-1; a possible D gene is TRBD1 (5 bases). Trimming removed 0 bases from V and 9 bases from J, with 9 bases in between. The CDR3 covers 13 residues. The CDR3 loop is CASSLARAGEQFF. The CDR3 nucleotides are TGTGCCAGCAGTTTAGCCAGGGCTGGTGAGCAGTTCTTC.

This rearrangement joins TRBV5-6 to TRBJ2-1; D is uncertain. The CDR3 covers 12 residues. Germline V CDR1 and CDR2: SGHDT, YYEEEE. Trimming removed 2 bases at V and 5 bases at J, with 5 bases between. In nucleotides, the CDR3 is TGTGCCAGCAGCTTCGGTGACAATGAGCAGTTCTTC. It yields the protein CASSFGDNEQFF.

The chain couples TRBV5-6 to TRBJ2-7; TRBD1 matches 8 bases. Germline V lookup: CDR1 SGHDT, CDR2 YYEEEE. CDR3 length: 14 amino acids. Trimming at V came to 4 bases and at J to 3 bases, leaving 6 bases not matched to a gene. Here the CDR3 DNA reads TGTGCCAGCAGCCCGACAGGGGTCTTCTACGAGCAGTACTTC. Its translation is CASSPTGVFYEQYF.

V usage is TRBV9 and J usage is TRBJ2-2; 11 bases are a match to TRBD2. Germline CDR1 reads SGDLS; CDR2 reads YYNGEE. The CDR3 covers 17 residues. The ends lost 4 bases at V and 5 bases at J; junction bases unmatched: 10. CDR3 nucleotides: TGTGCCAGCAGCCCACTAGCGGGGGCAACGGGGACCGGGGAGCTGTTTTTT. Protein sequence: CASSPLAGATGTGELFF.

This clone was detected only a few times. The J gene is TRBJ1-1, the V gene TRBV15, with 8 bases identical to TRBD1. Germline V CDR1 and CDR2: LNHNV, YYDKDF (reference sequence). V was pared by 6 bases and J by 0 bases, with 6 bases of the junction left unmatched. The length of the CDR3 is 15 residues. The CDR3 sequence is CATRRTGPMNTEAFF. DNA of the CDR3: TGTGCCACCAGGCGGACAGGGCCTATGAACACTGAAGCTTTCTTT.

This clone was seen a few times. The V gene is TRBV7-9, the J gene TRBJ2-7; a weak D match, TRBD1 (5 bases). CDR3 length: 15 residues. V was shortened by 0 bases and J by 4 bases, with 13 bases between the two germline ends. Germline V gene sequence: CDR1 SEHNR, CDR2 FQNEAQ (reference sequence). The CDR3 is CASSLALQGLYEQYF. The CDR3 DNA reads as TGTGCCAGCAGCTTAGCGCTTCAGGGTTTATACGAGCAGTACTTC.

The chain has TRBV19 and TRBJ1-2; D gene unclear. CDR1 and CDR2 from the germline V gene are LNHDA and SQIVND (reference sequence). This CDR3 contains 15 residues. Between the trimmed V and J ends, which lost 9 bases and 0 bases, there was a span of 17 bases. The CDR3: CASHLAEGANYGYTF. CDR3 coding DNA: TGTGCCAGCCATCTGGCCGAAGGAGCTAACTATGGCTACACCTTC.

The J gene is TRBJ1-3, the V gene TRBV2; D is ambiguous. Germline V gene data show CDR1 as SNHLY and CDR2 as FYNNEI. Trimming removed 4 bases from V and 0 bases from J, with 13 bases in between. This CDR3 region has 16 residues. The CDR3 sequence: CASSARDISSGNTIYF. For the CDR3, the DNA is TGTGCCAGCAGTGCGCGCGACATAAGCTCTGGAAACACCATATATTTT.